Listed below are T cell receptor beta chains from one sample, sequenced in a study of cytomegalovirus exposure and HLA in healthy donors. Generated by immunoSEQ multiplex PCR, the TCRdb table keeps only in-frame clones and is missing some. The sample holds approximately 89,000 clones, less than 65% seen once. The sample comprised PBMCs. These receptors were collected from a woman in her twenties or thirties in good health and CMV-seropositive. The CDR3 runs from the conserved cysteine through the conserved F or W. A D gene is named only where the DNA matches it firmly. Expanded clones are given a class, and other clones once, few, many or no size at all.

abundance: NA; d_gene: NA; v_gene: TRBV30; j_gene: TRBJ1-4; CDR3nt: TGTGCCTGGGGCCTGGACAGCCATAATGAAAAACTGTTTTTT; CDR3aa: CAWGLDSHNEKLFF
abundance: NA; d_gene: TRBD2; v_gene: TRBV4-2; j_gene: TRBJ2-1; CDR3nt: TGTGCCAGCAGCTTCAGAATAGCGGGCTCCTACAATGAGCAGTTCTTC; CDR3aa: CASSFRIAGSYNEQFF
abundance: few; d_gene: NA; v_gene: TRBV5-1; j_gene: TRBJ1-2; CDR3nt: TGCGCCAGCAGCTTGGATGCAGGCCCTTATGGCTACACCTTC; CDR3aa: CASSLDAGPYGYTF
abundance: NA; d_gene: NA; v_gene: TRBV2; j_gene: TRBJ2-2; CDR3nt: TGTGCCAGCACGCGCCAGAACACCGGGGAGCTGTTTTTT; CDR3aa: CASTRQNTGELFF
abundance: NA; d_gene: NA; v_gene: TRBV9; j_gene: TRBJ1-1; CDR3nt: TGTGCCAGCAGCTGGGGGGGAGGCACTGAAGCTTTCTTT; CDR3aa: CASSWGGGTEAFF
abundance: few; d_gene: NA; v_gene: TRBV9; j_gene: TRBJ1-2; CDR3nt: TGTGCCAGCAGCTCTCTTACAGGGCTGGAGGGCTACACCTTC; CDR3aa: CASSSLTGLEGYTF
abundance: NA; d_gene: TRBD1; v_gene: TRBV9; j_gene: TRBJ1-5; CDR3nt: TGTGCCAGCAGCGTAGGGATTGGGGGGACAGGTGACAATCAGCCCCAGCATTTT; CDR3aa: CASSVGIGGTGDNQPQHF
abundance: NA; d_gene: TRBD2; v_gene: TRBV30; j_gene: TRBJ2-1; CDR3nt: TGTGCCTGGGGGACTAGCGGGGGGCGCTACAATGAGCAGTTCTTC; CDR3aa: CAWGTSGGRYNEQFF
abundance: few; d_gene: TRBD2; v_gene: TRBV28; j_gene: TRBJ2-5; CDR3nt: TGTGCCAGCAGTCAAGGACTAGCGGGACACAAAGAGGAGACCCAGTACTTC; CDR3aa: CASSQGLAGHKEETQYF
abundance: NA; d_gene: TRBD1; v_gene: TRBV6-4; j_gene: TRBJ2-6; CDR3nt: TGTGCCAGGACAGGGACCTCTGGGGCCAACGTCCTGACTTTC; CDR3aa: CARTGTSGANVLTF
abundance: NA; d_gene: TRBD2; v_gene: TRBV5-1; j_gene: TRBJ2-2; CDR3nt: TGCGCCAGCAGCTTAATAGCGGGGGGGCCGGTGGAGCTGTTTTTT; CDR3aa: CASSLIAGGPVELFF
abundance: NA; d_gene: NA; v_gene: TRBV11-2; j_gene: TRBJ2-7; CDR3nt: TGTGCCAGCAGCTCGGGACAATCCGAGGTGGACGAGCAGTACTTC; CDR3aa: CASSSGQSEVDEQYF
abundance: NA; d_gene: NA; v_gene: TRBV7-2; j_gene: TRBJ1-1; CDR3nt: TGTGCCAGCAGCTTAGCGGGCAGAGCCTACACTGAAGCTTTCTTT; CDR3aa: CASSLAGRAYTEAFF
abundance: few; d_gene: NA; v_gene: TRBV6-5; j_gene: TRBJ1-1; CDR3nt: TGTGCCAGCAGCGCAGGGTGGTCTGAAGCTTTCTTT; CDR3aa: CASSAGWSEAFF
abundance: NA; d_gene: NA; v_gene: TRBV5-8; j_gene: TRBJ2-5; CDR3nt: TGTGCCAGCAGCTTGTCCGCAGGGTCACAAGAGACCCAGTACTTC; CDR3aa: CASSLSAGSQETQYF
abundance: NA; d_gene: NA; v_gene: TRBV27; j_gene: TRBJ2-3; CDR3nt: TGTGCCAGCAGGCCATCGGGGGGCCTGGGCACAGATACGCAGTATTTT; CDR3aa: CASRPSGGLGTDTQYF
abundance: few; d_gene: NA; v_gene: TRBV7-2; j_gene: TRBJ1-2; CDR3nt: TGTGCCAGCAGCGCTAGTCTCCTAAGGTTGCGGGAAGGCTACACCTTC; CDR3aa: CASSASLLRLREGYTF
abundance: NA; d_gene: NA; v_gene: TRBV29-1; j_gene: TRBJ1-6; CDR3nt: TGCAGCGTCAGACACGCTTATTCACCCCTCCACTTT; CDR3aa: CSVRHAYSPLHF
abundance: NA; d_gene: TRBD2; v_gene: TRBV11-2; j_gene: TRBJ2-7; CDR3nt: TGTGCCAGCAGCTTAGTAGGCGGGGGGGGATACTACGAGCAGTACTTC; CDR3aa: CASSLVGGGGYYEQYF
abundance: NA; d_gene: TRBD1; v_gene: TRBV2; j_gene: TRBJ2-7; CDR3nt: TGTGCCAGCAGTGAAGCGATACAGGGGCCCTCCTACGAGCAGTACTTC; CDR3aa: CASSEAIQGPSYEQYF
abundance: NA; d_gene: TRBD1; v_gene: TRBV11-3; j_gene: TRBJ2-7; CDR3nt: TGTGCCAGCAGCTCATTCCCGGGACAGGGCTACGAGCAGTACTTC; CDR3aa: CASSSFPGQGYEQYF
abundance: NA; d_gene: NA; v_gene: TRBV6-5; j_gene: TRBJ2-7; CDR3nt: TGTGCCAGCAGGGCGCAGGGCGTCGAGCAGTACTTC; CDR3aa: CASRAQGVEQYF
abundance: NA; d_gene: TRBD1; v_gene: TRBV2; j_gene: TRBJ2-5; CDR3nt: TGTGCCAGCAGTGATATGGCAGGGGGCCTCGAGACCCAGTACTTC; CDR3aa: CASSDMAGGLETQYF
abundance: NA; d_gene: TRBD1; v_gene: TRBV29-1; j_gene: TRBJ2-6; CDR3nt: TGCAGCGTCGAGGAACCCGGGACAGGCTACTCTGGGGCCAACGTCCTGACTTTC; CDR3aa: CSVEEPGTGYSGANVLTF
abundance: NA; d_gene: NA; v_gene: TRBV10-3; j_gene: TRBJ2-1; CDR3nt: TGTGCCATCAGTGAGGTCAGGGAGCAGTTCTTC; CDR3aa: CAISEVREQFF
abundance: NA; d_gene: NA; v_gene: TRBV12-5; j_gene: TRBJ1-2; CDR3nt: TGTGCTAGTGGTTTGGTACCACAGAAATATGGCTACCCCTTC; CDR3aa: CASGLVPQKYGYPF
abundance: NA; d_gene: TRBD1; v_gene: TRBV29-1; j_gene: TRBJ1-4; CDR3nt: TGCAGCGTTGAGACAGGGGAGGATGAAAAACTGTTTTTT; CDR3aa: CSVETGEDEKLFF
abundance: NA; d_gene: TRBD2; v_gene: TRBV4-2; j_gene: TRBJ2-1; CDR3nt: TGTGCCAGCAGCCGATTCATAGCGGGGGGTAACTACAATGAGCAGTTCTTC; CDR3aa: CASSRFIAGGNYNEQFF
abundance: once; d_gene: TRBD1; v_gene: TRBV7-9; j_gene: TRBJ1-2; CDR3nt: TGTTCCAGCAGCCCGACAGGGGGAGGCTACACCTTC; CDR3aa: CSSSPTGGGYTF
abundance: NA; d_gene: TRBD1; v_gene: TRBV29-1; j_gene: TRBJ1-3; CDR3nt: TGCAGCGTTGGCAGGGGGACTGGAAACACCATATATTTT; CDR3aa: CSVGRGTGNTIYF
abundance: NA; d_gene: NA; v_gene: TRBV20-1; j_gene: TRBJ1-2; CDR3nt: TGCAGTGCTGCAGGGGAGCGTGGCTACACCTTC; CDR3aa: CSAAGERGYTF
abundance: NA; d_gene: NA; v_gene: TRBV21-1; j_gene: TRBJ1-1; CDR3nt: TGTGCCAGCAACCCTGGGGGGGCAAAGAACACTGAAGCTTTCTTT; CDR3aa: CASNPGGAKNTEAFF
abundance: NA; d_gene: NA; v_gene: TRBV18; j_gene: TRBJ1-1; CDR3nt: TGTGCCAGCTCACCACCTGGAGGGAGAGGCGCTGAAGCTTTCTTT; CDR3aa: CASSPPGGRGAEAFF
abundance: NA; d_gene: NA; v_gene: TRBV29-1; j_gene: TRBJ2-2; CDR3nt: TGCAGCGCCGGGACATCGGGCACCGGGGAGCTGTTTTTT; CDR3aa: CSAGTSGTGELFF
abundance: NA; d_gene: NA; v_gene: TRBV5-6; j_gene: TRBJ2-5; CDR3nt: TGTGCCAGCAGCACGGTAGAGACCCAGTACTTC; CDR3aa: CASSTVETQYF
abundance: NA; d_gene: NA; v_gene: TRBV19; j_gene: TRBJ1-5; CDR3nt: TGTGCCAGTAGTATCTCAGACTATAGCAATCAGCCCCAGCATTTT; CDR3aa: CASSISDYSNQPQHF
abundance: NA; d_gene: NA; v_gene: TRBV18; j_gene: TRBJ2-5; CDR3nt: TGTGCCAGCTCTGGCAGCACCCAAGAGGCCCAGTACTTC; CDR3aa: CASSGSTQEAQYF
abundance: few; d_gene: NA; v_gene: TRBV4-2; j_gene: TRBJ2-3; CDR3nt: TGTGCCAGCAGCCAAGGGCTGGCGGGGGCGGATACGCAGTATTTT; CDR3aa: CASSQGLAGADTQYF
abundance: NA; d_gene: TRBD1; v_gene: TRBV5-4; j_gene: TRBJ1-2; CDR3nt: TGTGCCAGCAGCGCCGAGACAGGGGCGACCTATGGCTACCCCTTC; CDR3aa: CASSAETGATYGYPF
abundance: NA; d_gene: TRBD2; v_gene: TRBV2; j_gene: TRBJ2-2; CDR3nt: TGTGCCAGCACCCCCTCTAGCGGGTTCACCGGGGAGCTGTTTTTT; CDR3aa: CASTPSSGFTGELFF
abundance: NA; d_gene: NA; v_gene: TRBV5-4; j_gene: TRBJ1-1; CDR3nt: TGTGCCAGCAGCTTGCTCGGGGGCACTGAAGCTTTCTTT; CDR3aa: CASSLLGGTEAFF
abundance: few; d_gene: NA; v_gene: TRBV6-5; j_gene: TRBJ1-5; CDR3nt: TGTGCCTGCACCGCGGTTTGGGATCAGCCCCAGCATTTT; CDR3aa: CACTAVWDQPQHF
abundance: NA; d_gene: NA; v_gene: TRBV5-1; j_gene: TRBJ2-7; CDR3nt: TGCGCCAGCAGTGCAGGGGTTACTGTCTACGAGCAGTACTTC; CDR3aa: CASSAGVTVYEQYF
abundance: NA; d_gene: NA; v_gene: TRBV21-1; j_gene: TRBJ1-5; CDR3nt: TGTGCCAGCAGCAAAAAAGGTTTGGGGGCCCTTAATAATCAGCCCCAGCATTTT; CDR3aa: CASSKKGLGALNNQPQHF
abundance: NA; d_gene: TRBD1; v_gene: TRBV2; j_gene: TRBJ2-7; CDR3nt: TGTGCCAGCAGTGGACAGGGTTCGAGTAGGGAGCAGTACTTC; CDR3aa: CASSGQGSSREQYF
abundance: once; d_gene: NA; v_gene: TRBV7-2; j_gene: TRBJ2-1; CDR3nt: TGTGCCAGCAGCTTAGGGTGGGGCCCGTACAATGAGCAGTTCTTC; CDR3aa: CASSLGWGPYNEQFF
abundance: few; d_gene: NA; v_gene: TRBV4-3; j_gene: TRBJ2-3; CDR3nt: TGCGCCAGCAGCCAACTGGGGGGTCGCACAGATACGCAGTATTTT; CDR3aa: CASSQLGGRTDTQYF
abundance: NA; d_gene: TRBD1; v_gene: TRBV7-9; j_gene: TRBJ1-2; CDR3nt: TGTGCCAGCAGCCCTTCGACAGGGCGCTATGGCTACACCTTC; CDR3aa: CASSPSTGRYGYTF
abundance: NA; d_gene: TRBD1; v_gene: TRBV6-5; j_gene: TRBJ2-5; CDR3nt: TGTGCCAGCAGTTCGGGACAGGGGGCGCGGGAGCAGTACTTC; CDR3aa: CASSSGQGAREQYF
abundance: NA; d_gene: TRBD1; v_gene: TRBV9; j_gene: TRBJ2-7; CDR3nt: TGTGCCAGCAGCGGGACCGGGACAGGCTACGAGCAGTACTTC; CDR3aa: CASSGTGTGYEQYF
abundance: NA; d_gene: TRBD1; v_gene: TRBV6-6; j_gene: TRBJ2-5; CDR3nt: TGTGCCAGCGGCCAAGGGGGCTCCCAAGAGACCCAGTACTTC; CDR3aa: CASGQGGSQETQYF
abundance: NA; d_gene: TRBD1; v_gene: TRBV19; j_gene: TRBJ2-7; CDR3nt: TGTGCCAGTAGTATAGATGGACAGGGGGCGGGCGAGCAGTACTTC; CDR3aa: CASSIDGQGAGEQYF
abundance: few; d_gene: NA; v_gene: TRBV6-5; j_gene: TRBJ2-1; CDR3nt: TGTGCCAGCAGTAAACAGGGAGTATCCAACAATGAGCAGTTCTTC; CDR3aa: CASSKQGVSNNEQFF
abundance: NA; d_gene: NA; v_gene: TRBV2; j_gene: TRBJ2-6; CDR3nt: TGTGCCAGCTCGAGCGGCGGAACAAGCTCTGGGGCCAACGTCCTGACTTTC; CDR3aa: CASSSGGTSSGANVLTF
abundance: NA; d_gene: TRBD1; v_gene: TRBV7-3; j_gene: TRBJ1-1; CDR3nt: TGTGCCAGCAGCCAAGGACAGGGGATTGCTTTCTTT; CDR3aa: CASSQGQGIAFF
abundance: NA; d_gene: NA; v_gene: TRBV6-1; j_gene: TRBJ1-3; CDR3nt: TGTGCCAGCAGTTCGTACAGGGAAGCTGGAAACACCATATATTTT; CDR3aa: CASSSYREAGNTIYF
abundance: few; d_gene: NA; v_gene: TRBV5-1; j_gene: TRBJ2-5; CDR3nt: TGCGCCAGCAGCTTGGGCGCCGGCGGGGGCCCACAAGAGACCCAGTACTTC; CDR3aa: CASSLGAGGGPQETQYF